This is a list of T cell receptor beta chains from one sample in a study of identical twins. TCRdb fed the 5' RACE reads into MiXCR, producing one record per CDR3 protein. The sample lists more than 200,000 distinct CDR3 sequences, roughly 10% occurring once. The specimen sequenced was memory (CD45RO+) T cells sorted from blood. The receptors originated from a woman aged 18-29 years in good health. CDR3s include the opening cysteine and the closing phenylalanine or tryptophan. The order of the fields is V gene, clone size, D gene, J gene, CDR3 protein, CDR3 DNA. A D gene is named only where the DNA matches it firmly. Size is stated for part of the rows, as once, few or many counts, or as a class when the clone is expanded.

V gene: TRBV9
clone size: .
D gene: .
J gene: TRBJ1-5
CDR3 protein: CASSAGQGRGSQHF
CDR3 DNA: TGTGCCAGCAGCGCCGGACAAGGCCGTGGTTCCCAGCATTTT

V gene: TRBV20-1
clone size: few
D gene: TRBD2
J gene: TRBJ2-3
CDR3 protein: CSAVAGVSSTDTQYF
CDR3 DNA: TGCAGTGCTGTAGCGGGAGTATCTAGCACAGATACGCAGTATTTT

V gene: TRBV10-1
clone size: few
D gene: .
J gene: TRBJ2-7
CDR3 protein: CASSGRRAYEQYF
CDR3 DNA: TGCGCCAGCAGTGGGAGGAGAGCCTACGAGCAGTACTTC

V gene: TRBV18
clone size: .
D gene: .
J gene: TRBJ1-5
CDR3 protein: CASSPRAQGGNQPQHF
CDR3 DNA: TGTGCCAGCTCACCTCGAGCTCAGGGAGGGAATCAGCCCCAGCATTTT

V gene: TRBV9
clone size: few
D gene: .
J gene: TRBJ2-1
CDR3 protein: CASSVGGGFLDEQFF
CDR3 DNA: TGTGCCAGCAGCGTAGGGGGCGGGTTTCTCGATGAGCAGTTCTTC

V gene: TRBV4-3
clone size: many
D gene: TRBD1
J gene: TRBJ2-2
CDR3 protein: CASSQGAGTGDTGELFF
CDR3 DNA: TGCGCCAGCAGCCAAGGGGCTGGGACAGGGGACACCGGGGAGCTGTTTTTT

V gene: TRBV11-2
clone size: few
D gene: TRBD2
J gene: TRBJ2-1
CDR3 protein: CASSPTLAGGHNEQFF
CDR3 DNA: TGTGCCAGCAGCCCTACACTAGCGGGGGGTCACAATGAGCAGTTCTTC

V gene: TRBV10-3
clone size: .
D gene: .
J gene: TRBJ2-3
CDR3 protein: CAISKWKDTQYF
CDR3 DNA: TGTGCCATCAGCAAATGGAAGGATACGCAGTATTTT

V gene: TRBV2
clone size: .
D gene: TRBD2
J gene: TRBJ2-3
CDR3 protein: CASSRRTSGGRDTQYF
CDR3 DNA: TGTGCCAGCAGTCGCCGGACTAGCGGGGGGAGAGATACGCAGTATTTT

V gene: TRBV20-1
clone size: few
D gene: TRBD1
J gene: TRBJ1-2
CDR3 protein: CGGDSHFGYTF
CDR3 DNA: TGCGGTGGGGACAGCCATTTCGGCTACACCTTC

V gene: TRBV10-3
clone size: few
D gene: TRBD2
J gene: TRBJ2-7
CDR3 protein: CATTSGNSYEQYF
CDR3 DNA: TGTGCCACTACTAGCGGGAATTCCTACGAGCAGTACTTC

V gene: TRBV7-2
clone size: .
D gene: TRBD2
J gene: TRBJ2-7
CDR3 protein: CASSLAQLAGRKGYEQYF
CDR3 DNA: TGTGCCAGCAGCTTAGCGCAACTAGCGGGACGGAAAGGTTACGAGCAGTACTTC

V gene: TRBV12-3/TRBV12-4
clone size: few
D gene: TRBD1
J gene: TRBJ2-6
CDR3 protein: CASSPDRGDSGANVLTF
CDR3 DNA: TGTGCCAGCAGTCCCGACAGGGGCGACTCTGGGGCCAACGTCCTGACTTTC

V gene: TRBV5-1
clone size: .
D gene: TRBD1
J gene: TRBJ2-2
CDR3 protein: CASSLGQGALGRELFF
CDR3 DNA: TGCGCCAGCAGCTTGGGACAGGGGGCACTTGGCCGGGAGCTGTTTTTT

V gene: TRBV5-6
clone size: .
D gene: .
J gene: TRBJ1-6
CDR3 protein: CASSFRQSTYIHF
CDR3 DNA: TGTGCCAGCAGCTTCCGACAGTCAACCTATATCCACTTT

V gene: TRBV29-1
clone size: few
D gene: .
J gene: TRBJ2-1
CDR3 protein: CSVESFGDEQFF
CDR3 DNA: TGCAGCGTTGAATCTTTCGGTGATGAGCAGTTCTTC

V gene: TRBV28
clone size: few
D gene: TRBD1
J gene: TRBJ2-2
CDR3 protein: CASSGDRVGTGELFF
CDR3 DNA: TGTGCCAGCAGTGGGGACAGGGTCGGCACCGGGGAGCTGTTTTTT

V gene: TRBV7-2
clone size: .
D gene: .
J gene: TRBJ2-2
CDR3 protein: CASSPGRGAGFTGELFF
CDR3 DNA: TGTGCCAGCAGCCCCGGTCGGGGGGCGGGATTCACCGGGGAGCTGTTTTTT

V gene: TRBV2
clone size: few
D gene: .
J gene: TRBJ2-7
CDR3 protein: CATSDFPYEQYF
CDR3 DNA: TGTGCCACCTCGGACTTCCCCTACGAGCAGTACTTC

V gene: TRBV29-1
clone size: .
D gene: .
J gene: TRBJ1-1
CDR3 protein: CSVDWAGTEAFF
CDR3 DNA: TGCAGCGTTGACTGGGCTGGCACTGAAGCTTTCTTT

V gene: TRBV6-1
clone size: few
D gene: .
J gene: TRBJ2-1
CDR3 protein: CASSEGRGDYNEQFF
CDR3 DNA: TGTGCCAGCAGTGAAGGGAGGGGGGACTACAATGAGCAGTTCTTC

V gene: TRBV12-3/TRBV12-4
clone size: .
D gene: TRBD2
J gene: TRBJ2-4
CDR3 protein: CASSQRLAGGRNIQYF
CDR3 DNA: TGTGCCAGCAGTCAACGACTAGCGGGAGGCCGAAACATTCAGTACTTC

V gene: TRBV5-6
clone size: many
D gene: .
J gene: TRBJ2-5
CDR3 protein: CASSFIPDRREETQYF
CDR3 DNA: TGTGCCAGCAGCTTCATTCCAGACCGAAGGGAGGAGACCCAGTACTTC

V gene: TRBV29-1
clone size: many
D gene: .
J gene: TRBJ2-3
CDR3 protein: CSVDRRKTVSTDTQYF
CDR3 DNA: TGCAGCGTTGATCGACGGAAGACAGTTAGTACAGATACGCAGTATTTT

V gene: TRBV18
clone size: few
D gene: .
J gene: TRBJ2-4
CDR3 protein: CASSPQSGFVALNIQYF
CDR3 DNA: TGTGCCAGCTCACCACAATCTGGGTTCGTCGCCCTAAACATTCAGTACTTC

V gene: TRBV18
clone size: once
D gene: TRBD2
J gene: TRBJ2-3
CDR3 protein: CASSRGGGTDTQYF
CDR3 DNA: TGTGCCAGCTCCCGGGGGGGCGGCACAGATACGCAGTATTTT

V gene: TRBV10-2
clone size: many
D gene: .
J gene: TRBJ1-6
CDR3 protein: CASSFTGTPNSPLHF
CDR3 DNA: TGCGCCAGCAGTTTTACCGGGACACCTAATTCACCCCTCCACTTT

V gene: TRBV30
clone size: many
D gene: TRBD2
J gene: TRBJ2-1
CDR3 protein: CAWSLGTSLNEQFF
CDR3 DNA: TGTGCCTGGAGTCTCGGGACTAGCCTCAATGAGCAGTTCTTC

V gene: TRBV30
clone size: few
D gene: .
J gene: TRBJ2-7
CDR3 protein: CAWSGSPRAYEQYF
CDR3 DNA: TGTGCCTGGTCGGGTTCCCCTCGGGCCTACGAGCAGTACTTC

V gene: TRBV18
clone size: few
D gene: .
J gene: TRBJ2-5
CDR3 protein: CASSRTAQETQYF
CDR3 DNA: TGTGCCAGCTCGCGGACAGCGCAAGAGACCCAGTACTTC

V gene: TRBV7-2
clone size: many
D gene: TRBD2
J gene: TRBJ2-1
CDR3 protein: CASSLLSGVHNEQFF
CDR3 DNA: TGTGCCAGCAGCTTACTCAGCGGGGTACACAATGAGCAGTTCTTC

V gene: TRBV27
clone size: .
D gene: .
J gene: TRBJ2-1
CDR3 protein: CASRTLSSYNEQFF
CDR3 DNA: TGTGCCAGCAGGACGCTCAGCTCCTACAATGAGCAGTTCTTC

V gene: TRBV29-1
clone size: .
D gene: TRBD2
J gene: TRBJ2-1
CDR3 protein: CSVVRGGPDEQFF
CDR3 DNA: TGCAGCGTTGTGCGGGGAGGGCCTGATGAGCAGTTCTTC

V gene: TRBV21-1
clone size: few
D gene: .
J gene: TRBJ2-7
CDR3 protein: CASSRDGRHEQYF
CDR3 DNA: TGTGCCAGCAGCAGGGACGGTCGACACGAGCAGTACTTC

V gene: TRBV30
clone size: .
D gene: TRBD2
J gene: TRBJ2-1
CDR3 protein: CAWSVTSGSNEQFF
CDR3 DNA: TGTGCCTGGAGTGTAACTAGCGGGAGCAATGAGCAGTTCTTC

V gene: TRBV6-5
clone size: few
D gene: TRBD2
J gene: TRBJ2-3
CDR3 protein: CASSYSLGGGTDTQYF
CDR3 DNA: TGTGCCAGCAGTTACTCCCTAGGCGGGGGGACAGATACGCAGTATTTT